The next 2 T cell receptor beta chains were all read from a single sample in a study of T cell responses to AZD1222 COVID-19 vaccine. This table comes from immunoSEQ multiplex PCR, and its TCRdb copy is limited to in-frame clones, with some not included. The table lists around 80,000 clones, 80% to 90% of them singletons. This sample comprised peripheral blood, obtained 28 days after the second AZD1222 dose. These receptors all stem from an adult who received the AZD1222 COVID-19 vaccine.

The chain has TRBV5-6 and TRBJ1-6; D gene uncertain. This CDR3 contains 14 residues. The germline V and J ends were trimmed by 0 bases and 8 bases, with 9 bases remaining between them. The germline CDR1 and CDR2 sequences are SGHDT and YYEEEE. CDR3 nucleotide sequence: TGTGCCAGCAGCTTGGGAGGACGGTATTCACCCCTCCACTTT. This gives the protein CASSLGGRYSPLHF.

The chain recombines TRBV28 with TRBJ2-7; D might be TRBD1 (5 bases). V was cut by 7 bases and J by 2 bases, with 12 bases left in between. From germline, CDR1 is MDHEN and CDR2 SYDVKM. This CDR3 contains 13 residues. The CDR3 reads CASTSQGPYEQYF. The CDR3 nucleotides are TGTGCCAGCACTTCCCAGGGTCCCTACGAGCAGTACTTC.